The sequence of this T cell receptor beta chain was determined in a study of spatial heterogeneity in lung cancer. Study details: Samples were obtained from around 72 donors, all untreated early-stage non-small cell lung cancer patients. Sequencing was performed on follow-up PBMC samples when available, collected at a median of roughly two years after resection. Study-level findings and limits: The study found ubiquitous expanded tumor TCRs in blood more at resection than follow-up.

Unique molecular identifiers tagged every individual TCR cDNA molecule. From the 5' RACE reads, TCRdb called clonotypes with MiXCR, one entry per CDR3 protein. Here the sample spans some 120,000 distinct CDR3 sequences, 9% to 15% being singletons. This sample's time point: blood at routine non-recurrence follow-up after resection. Tumor, nontumor lung or frozen PBMC supplied whole RNA, sequenced without sorting. From germline, CDR1 is MNHEY and CDR2 SVGAGI. Trimming removed 0 bases at V and 5 bases at J, with 5 bases between. The CDR3 has 13 residues. This clonotype was found a few times. Its antigen remains unknown.

This TCR derives from a male donor with early-stage non-small cell lung cancer. The sample was PBMCs, taken at follow-up. This chain links TRBV6-5 with TRBJ1-5, with no clear D. Here the CDR3 reads CASSYSVDQPQHF. The CDR3 nucleotides read TGTGCCAGCAGTTACTCCGTGGATCAGCCCCAGCATTTT.